A selection of T cell receptor beta chains follows, all from one sample in a study of high-grade serous ovarian cancer treatment subgroups. Some clones are missing from TCRdb's copy, which holds only in-frame ones; the method was immunoSEQ multiplex PCR. The repertoire includes thousands of clones, approximately 70% of them detected once, and about 5.6% sits in the top ten. Sequences were obtained from tumor tissue. Source of these receptors: a human donor with high-grade serous ovarian cancer. CDR3s include the opening cysteine and the closing phenylalanine or tryptophan. D genes are given only for firm matches. Size tells how often a clone was seen (once, few, many) or the class of an expanded clone, and some rows leave it out.

NA,NA,TRBV11-1,TRBJ2-7,CASSLVPYEQYF,TGTGCCAGCAGCTTAGTACCCTACGAGCAGTACTTC
TRBD1,once,TRBV18,TRBJ1-4,CASERRQGKEKLFF,TGTGCCAGCGAAAGGAGACAGGGAAAAGAAAAACTGTTTTTT
NA,NA,TRBV27,TRBJ2-7,CASTTYEQYF,TGTGCCAGCACCACCTACGAGCAGTACTTC
NA,medium-sized,TRBV19,TRBJ1-2,CASSPRVRYGYTF,TGTGCCAGTAGTCCCCGGGTCAGGTATGGCTACACCTTC
NA,NA,TRBV2,TRBJ1-3,CASRGEQAPGNTIYF,TGTGCCAGCAGGGGAGAACAGGCACCTGGAAACACCATATATTTT
TRBD1,NA,TRBV19,TRBJ2-6,CASSIRGQGAHGANVLTF,TGTGCCAGTAGTATAAGGGGACAGGGGGCGCATGGGGCCAACGTCCTGACTTTC
NA,NA,TRBV7-3,TRBJ2-1,CASSLGGAGPYNEQFF,TGTGCCAGCAGCTTAGGGGGGGCGGGACCCTACAATGAGCAGTTCTTC
TRBD1,NA,TRBV19,TRBJ2-7,CASSMDRRPYEQYF,TGTGCCAGTAGTATGGACAGGAGACCCTACGAGCAGTACTTC
NA,once,TRBV4-2,TRBJ2-1,CASSLGNNEQFF,TGTGCCAGCAGCTTAGGGAACAATGAGCAGTTCTTC
TRBD2,NA,TRBV14,TRBJ2-7,CASSHPGTSRWVPYEQYF,TGTGCCAGCAGTCATCCGGGGACTAGCCGGTGGGTGCCCTACGAGCAGTACTTC
NA,NA,TRBV6-1,TRBJ1-2,CASSEVGGFDGYTF,TGTGCCAGCAGTGAAGTGGGGGGGTTTGATGGCTACACCTTC
TRBD1,few,TRBV19,TRBJ1-4,CASSPPTGWDNEKLFF,TGTGCCAGTAGTCCCCCGACAGGGTGGGATAATGAAAAACTGTTTTTT
NA,NA,TRBV20-1,TRBJ2-5,CSASWETQYF,TGCAGTGCTAGTTGGGAGACCCAGTACTTC
TRBD1,few,TRBV4-3,TRBJ2-3,CASSGTGQGGRADTQYF,TGCGCCAGCAGCGGTACGGGACAGGGAGGAAGGGCAGATACGCAGTATTTT
TRBD2,NA,TRBV19,TRBJ2-7,CASSIAGRGYEQYF,TGTGCCAGTAGTATAGCGGGGAGGGGTTACGAGCAGTACTTC
NA,once,TRBV5-4,TRBJ2-2,CASTRDTATGELFF,TGTGCCAGCACCCGGGACACCGCCACCGGGGAGCTGTTTTTT
NA,NA,TRBV11-3,TRBJ2-3,CASSLDGSSTDTQYF,TGTGCCAGCAGCTTAGACGGATCGAGCACAGATACGCAGTATTTT
NA,few,TRBV7-9,TRBJ1-2,CASSLYGGSGGYTF,TGTGCCAGCAGCTTATACGGGGGCTCGGGAGGCTACACCTTC
NA,few,TRBV11-3,TRBJ2-5,CASSLDWRAETQETQYF,TGTGCCAGCAGCTTAGATTGGCGAGCAGAGACACAAGAGACCCAGTACTTC
NA,NA,TRBV7-2,TRBJ2-2,CASSRGPGGELFF,TGTGCCAGCAGCCGGGGACCGGGTGGGGAGCTGTTTTTT
NA,NA,TRBV27,TRBJ2-7,CASSLYLGAYEQYF,TGTGCCAGCAGTTTGTACTTGGGAGCCTACGAGCAGTACTTC
TRBD2,NA,TRBV6-6,TRBJ2-7,CASNFYGTSVSYEQYF,TGTGCCAGCAATTTTTATGGGACTAGCGTATCCTACGAGCAGTACTTC
NA,NA,TRBV5-6,TRBJ2-2,CASSLVPPGTGTGELFF,TGTGCCAGCAGCTTGGTACCCCCGGGAACCGGGACCGGGGAGCTGTTTTTT
NA,NA,TRBV4-2,TRBJ2-7,CASSQEDKGYPAYEQYF,TGTGCCAGCAGCCAAGAAGACAAGGGTTACCCTGCCTACGAGCAGTACTTC
NA,NA,TRBV7-3,TRBJ2-1,CASSLMGVASSYNEQFF,TGTGCCAGCAGTCTTATGGGGGTAGCGAGCTCCTACAATGAGCAGTTCTTC
TRBD2,once,TRBV7-7,TRBJ2-5,CASSLSSGQETQYF,TGTGCTAGCAGCCTCTCTAGCGGGCAAGAGACCCAGTACTTC
NA,NA,TRBV9,TRBJ1-6,CASSPGGREGSPLHF,TGTGCCAGCAGCCCGGGGGGTAGAGAAGGTTCACCCCTCCACTTT
NA,NA,TRBV5-8,TRBJ2-4,CASSLGRGPLDSIQYF,TGTGCCAGCAGCTTGGGCAGAGGACCCCTCGATAGCATTCAGTACTTC
NA,NA,TRBV7-9,TRBJ1-2,CASSSTTTGDYGYTF,TGTGCCAGCAGCTCGACGACGACAGGTGACTATGGCTACACCTTC
NA,NA,TRBV5-4,TRBJ2-6,CASSPEGEAGANVLTF,TGTGCCAGCAGCCCAGAGGGGGAAGCTGGGGCCAACGTCCTGACTTTC
NA,NA,TRBV27,TRBJ2-7,CASSQGHEQYF,TGTGCCAGCAGCCAAGGGCACGAGCAGTACTTC
NA,large,TRBV12-2,TRBJ1-3,CASRFRSVSGNTIYF,TGTGCAAGTCGCTTTCGCAGTGTCTCTGGAAACACCATATATTTT
NA,NA,TRBV20-1,TRBJ1-3,CSAPDGNTIYF,TGCAGTGCTCCCGACGGGAACACCATATATTTT
NA,NA,TRBV6-5,TRBJ2-7,CASSGTASEQYF,TGTGCCAGTTCCGGAACCGCTTCCGAGCAGTACTTC
NA,few,TRBV7-2,TRBJ2-3,CASSLRAATSTDTQYF,TGTGCCAGCAGCTTACGGGCGGCCACTAGCACAGATACGCAGTATTTT
NA,NA,TRBV27,TRBJ2-3,CASSFSSTDTQYF,TGTGCCAGCAGTTTCTCTAGCACAGATACGCAGTATTTT
NA,medium-sized,TRBV10-3,TRBJ2-2,CAISDARKNTGELFF,TGTGCCATCAGTGACGCCAGGAAAAACACCGGGGAGCTGTTTTTT
TRBD2,NA,TRBV5-4,TRBJ2-7,CASSTGLAPYEQYF,TGTGCCAGCAGCACAGGACTAGCGCCCTACGAGCAGTACTTC
NA,few,TRBV2,TRBJ2-1,CASQLRAEGRNEQFF,TGTGCCAGCCAACTCCGGGCGGAGGGGAGGAATGAGCAGTTCTTC
NA,once,TRBV5-8,TRBJ1-5,CASSLTLVYSNQPQHF,TGTGCCAGCAGCTTGACCCTGGTTTATAGCAATCAGCCCCAGCATTTT
NA,NA,TRBV14,TRBJ1-1,CASSQDLNSEAFF,TGTGCCAGCAGCCAAGATCTTAACAGCGAAGCTTTCTTT
NA,NA,TRBV5-1,TRBJ1-1,CASSLVQGSNTEAFF,TGCGCCAGCAGCTTGGTTCAGGGCTCGAACACTGAAGCTTTCTTT
NA,NA,TRBV4-3,TRBJ2-3,CASRRSAPSTDTQYF,TGCGCCAGCAGACGGAGCGCCCCTAGCACAGATACGCAGTATTTT
NA,medium-sized,TRBV11-2,TRBJ2-5,CASSASGDGKETQYF,TGTGCCAGCAGCGCTTCGGGAGATGGGAAAGAGACCCAGTACTTC
NA,NA,TRBV7-2,TRBJ1-4,CASSLETELFF,TGTGCCAGCAGCTTGGAGACTGAACTGTTTTTT
NA,NA,TRBV12-5,TRBJ1-2,CASGFWQGKTYGYTF,TGTGCTAGTGGTTTCTGGCAGGGAAAGACCTATGGCTACACCTTC
NA,NA,TRBV18,TRBJ2-5,CASSDGAGETQYF,TGTGCCAGCTCCGACGGAGCGGGAGAGACCCAGTACTTC
NA,NA,TRBV4-1,TRBJ2-7,CASSGGGGSYEQYF,TGCGCCAGCTCCGGAGGGGGAGGCTCCTACGAGCAGTACTTC
NA,medium-sized,TRBV11-2,TRBJ2-7,CASSLVGYEQYF,TGTGCCAGCAGCTTAGTGGGGTACGAGCAGTACTTC
TRBD2,NA,TRBV7-3,TRBJ2-2,CASSLYRVTPGRTGELFF,TGTGCCAGCAGCCTATACCGGGTGACCCCCGGGAGGACCGGGGAGCTGTTTTTT
NA,NA,TRBV27,TRBJ2-7,CASSFMTEAYEQYF,TGTGCCAGCAGCTTTATGACAGAAGCCTACGAGCAGTACTTC
NA,NA,TRBV7-2,TRBJ1-6,CASSRQGNGSPLHF,TGTGCCAGCAGCCGCCAGGGAAACGGATCACCCCTCCACTTT
TRBD2,NA,TRBV4-2,TRBJ2-3,CASSQDGLGEGDTQYF,TGTGCCAGCAGCCAAGATGGGCTGGGGGAGGGGGATACGCAGTATTTT
TRBD1,NA,TRBV7-2,TRBJ1-1,CASSPRQGREAFF,TGTGCCAGCAGCCCCAGACAGGGGAGGGAAGCTTTCTTT